This T cell receptor (beta chain) is drawn from a study of glioma-infiltrating T cells. Using RNA template, CDR3s of TCR alpha and beta were amplified with iRepertoire arm-PCR. Tissue mRNA or PBMC total RNA, about 95-450 ng, went into one-step reverse transcription and amplification. TCRdb used MiXCR to reprocess the multiplex PCR reads, holding one entry per CDR3 protein. The profile shows under 200,000 distinct CDR3 sequences, approximately 40% of them singletons. The study, taken as a whole, reports: CDR3 overlap between tissue and blood was very small. Above-expected tissue-blood divergence occurred in all gliomas, most in low-grade ones.

This clonotype was recorded many times. Its antigen is as yet unknown. Germline lookup yields CDR1 MNHEY and CDR2 SMNVEV (reference sequence). The CDR3 is 16 residues long. Trimming at V came to 5 bases and at J to 2 bases, leaving 11 bases not matched to a gene. The chain has TRBV27 and TRBJ2-7; 8 positions match TRBD1. The receptor's source is a human donor with low-grade glioma or glioblastoma, undergoing nonglioma brain surgery, or in good health (not recorded which). The source material was glioma tissue, nonneoplastic brain tissue, or PBMCs (not recorded which). The CDR3: CASSQTRDRWPYEQYF. In DNA form, the CDR3 reads TGTGCCAGCAGTCAGACTCGGGACAGGTGGCCCTACGAGCAGTACTTC.